This section outlines one TCR beta chain sequence together with its context. This sample was taken from a study of cytomegalovirus exposure and HLA in healthy donors. This CDR3 spans 15 amino acids. Germline lookup yields CDR1 SGHNT and CDR2 YYREEE (reference sequence). Trimming cost V 9 bases and J 6 bases; bases outside gene matches: 16. The PCR made use of 60 Vbeta and 13 Jbeta primers. Some clones are missing from TCRdb's copy, which holds only in-frame ones; the method was immunoSEQ multiplex PCR. The sample has 200,000 to 250,000 clones, 75% to 90% seen once. This receptor was obtained from a woman in her 40s in good health and CMV-seronegative. This chain joins TRBV5-4 and TRBJ2-7, with 9 bases fitting TRBD1. Sequenced: PBMCs. CDR3 protein: CATTGTGPLGLEQYF. Written as DNA, the CDR3 is TGTGCCACCACAGGGACAGGGCCCCTCGGTCTCGAGCAGTACTTC.